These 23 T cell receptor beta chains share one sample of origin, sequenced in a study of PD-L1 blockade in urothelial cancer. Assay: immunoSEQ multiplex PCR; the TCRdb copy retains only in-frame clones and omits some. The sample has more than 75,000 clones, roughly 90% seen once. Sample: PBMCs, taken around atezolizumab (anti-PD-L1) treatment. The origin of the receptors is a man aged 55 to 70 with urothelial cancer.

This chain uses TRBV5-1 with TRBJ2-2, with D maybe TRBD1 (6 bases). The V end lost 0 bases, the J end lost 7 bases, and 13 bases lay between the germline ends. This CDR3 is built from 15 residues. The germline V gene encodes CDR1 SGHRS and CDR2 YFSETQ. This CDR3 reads CASSLEGRRGGELFF. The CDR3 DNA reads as TGCGCCAGCAGCTTGGAGGGCCGCAGGGGCGGGGAGCTGTTTTTT.

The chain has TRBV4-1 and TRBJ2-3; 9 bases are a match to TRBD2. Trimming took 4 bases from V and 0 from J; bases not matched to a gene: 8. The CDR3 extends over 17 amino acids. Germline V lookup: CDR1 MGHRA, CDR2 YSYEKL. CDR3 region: CASSRGGGAFSTDTQYF. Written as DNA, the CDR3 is TGCGCCAGCAGCCGGGGCGGGGGGGCCTTTAGCACAGATACGCAGTATTTT.

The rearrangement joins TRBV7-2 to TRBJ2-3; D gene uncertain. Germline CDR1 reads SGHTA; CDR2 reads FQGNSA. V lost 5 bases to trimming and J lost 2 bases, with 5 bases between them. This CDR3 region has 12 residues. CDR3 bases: TGTGCCAGCAGCCGTTTCACAGATACGCAGTATTTT. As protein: CASSRFTDTQYF.

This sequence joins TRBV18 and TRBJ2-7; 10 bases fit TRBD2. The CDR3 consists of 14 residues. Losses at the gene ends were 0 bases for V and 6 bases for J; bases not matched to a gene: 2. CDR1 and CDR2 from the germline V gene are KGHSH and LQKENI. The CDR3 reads CASSPPLAGVEQYF. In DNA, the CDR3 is TGTGCCAGCTCACCACCCCTAGCGGGAGTCGAGCAGTACTTC.

The CDR3 loop reads CASSQEAATGGTGELFF. DNA for the CDR3: TGCGCCAGCAGCCAAGAGGCGGCGACAGGGGGCACCGGGGAGCTGTTTTTT. This chain uses TRBV4-3 with TRBJ2-2, with 9 positions matching TRBD1. The CDR3 consists of 17 residues. V gave up 0 bases and J gave up 4 bases; unmatched junction bases: 6. Germline CDR1 is LGHNA and CDR2 is YSLEER.

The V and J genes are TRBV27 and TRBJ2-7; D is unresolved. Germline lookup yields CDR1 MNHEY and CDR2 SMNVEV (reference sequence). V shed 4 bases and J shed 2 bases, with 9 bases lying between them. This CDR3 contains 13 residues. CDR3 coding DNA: TGTGCCAGCAGTTCCAGGATAACCTACGAGCAGTACTTC. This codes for CASSSRITYEQYF.

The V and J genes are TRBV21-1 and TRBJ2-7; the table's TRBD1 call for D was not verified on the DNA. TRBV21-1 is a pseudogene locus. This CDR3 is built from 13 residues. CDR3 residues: CASSAPLRVEQYF. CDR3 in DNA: TGTGCCAGCAGCGCCCCCCTCAGGGTTGAGCAGTACTTC.

The CDR3 region has the DNA TGTGCCAGCAGTGTCCTAGCGGGGGTGGATTACGAGCAGTACTTC. Amino acids: CASSVLAGVDYEQYF. This sequence joins TRBV6-1 and TRBJ2-7, with 10 nucleotides matching TRBD2. V gave up 4 bases and J gave up 4 bases; unmatched junction bases: 7. This CDR3 is 15 amino acids long. Germline V lookup: CDR1 MNHNS, CDR2 SASEGT.

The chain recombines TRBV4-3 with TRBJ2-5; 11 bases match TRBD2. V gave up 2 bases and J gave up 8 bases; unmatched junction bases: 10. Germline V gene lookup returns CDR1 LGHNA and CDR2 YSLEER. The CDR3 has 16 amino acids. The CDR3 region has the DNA TGCGCCAGCAGCCAACAGCTAGCGGGAGGTCTCGAAACCCAGTACTTC. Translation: CASSQQLAGGLETQYF.

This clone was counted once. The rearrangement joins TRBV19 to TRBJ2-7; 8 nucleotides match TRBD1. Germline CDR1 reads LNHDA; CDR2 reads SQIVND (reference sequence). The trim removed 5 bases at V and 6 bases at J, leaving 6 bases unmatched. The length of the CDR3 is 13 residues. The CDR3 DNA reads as TGTGCCAGTAGTCCAGGACAGGGTGTCGAGCAGTACTTC. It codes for CASSPGQGVEQYF. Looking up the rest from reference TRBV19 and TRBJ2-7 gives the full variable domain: DGGITQSPKYLFRKEGQNVTLSCEQNLNHDAMYWYRQDPGQGLRLIYYSQIVNDFQKGDIAEGYSVSREKKESFPLTVTSAQKNPTAFYLCASSPGQGVEQYFGPGTRLTVT.

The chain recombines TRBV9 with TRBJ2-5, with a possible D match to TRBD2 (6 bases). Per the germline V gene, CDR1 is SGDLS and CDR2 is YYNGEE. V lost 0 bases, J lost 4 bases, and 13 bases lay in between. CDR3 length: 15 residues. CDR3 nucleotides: TGTGCCAGCAGCGTAGCTACTAGCCTTACAGAGACCCAGTACTTC. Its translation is CASSVATSLTETQYF. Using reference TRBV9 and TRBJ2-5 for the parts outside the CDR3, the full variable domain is DSGVTQTPKHLITATGQRVTLRCSPRSGDLSVYWYQQSLDQGLQFLIQYYNGEERAKGNILERFSAQQFPDLHSELNLSSLELGDSALYFCASSVATSLTETQYFGPGTRLLVL.

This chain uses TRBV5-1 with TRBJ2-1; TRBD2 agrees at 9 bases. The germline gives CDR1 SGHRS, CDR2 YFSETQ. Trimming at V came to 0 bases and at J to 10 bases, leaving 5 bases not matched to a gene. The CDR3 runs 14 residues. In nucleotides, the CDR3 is TGCGCCAGCAGCTTGGTCGGACTAGCGAGCGAGCAGTTCTTC. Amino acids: CASSLVGLASEQFF.

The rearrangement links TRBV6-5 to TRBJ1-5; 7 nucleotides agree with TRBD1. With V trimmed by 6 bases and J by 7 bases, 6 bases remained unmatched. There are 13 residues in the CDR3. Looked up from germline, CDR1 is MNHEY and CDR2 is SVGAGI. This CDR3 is CASSRQGRQPQHF. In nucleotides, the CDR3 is TGTGCCAGCAGCCGACAGGGCAGGCAGCCCCAGCATTTT.

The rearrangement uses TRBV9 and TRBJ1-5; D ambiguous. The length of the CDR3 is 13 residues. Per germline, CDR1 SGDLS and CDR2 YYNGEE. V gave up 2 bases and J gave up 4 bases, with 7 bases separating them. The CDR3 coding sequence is TGTGCCAGCAGCGTTCAGGAAAATCAGCCCCAGCATTTT. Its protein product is CASSVQENQPQHF. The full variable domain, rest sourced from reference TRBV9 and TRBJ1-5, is DSGVTQTPKHLITATGQRVTLRCSPRSGDLSVYWYQQSLDQGLQFLIQYYNGEERAKGNILERFSAQQFPDLHSELNLSSLELGDSALYFCASSVQENQPQHFGDGTRLSIL.

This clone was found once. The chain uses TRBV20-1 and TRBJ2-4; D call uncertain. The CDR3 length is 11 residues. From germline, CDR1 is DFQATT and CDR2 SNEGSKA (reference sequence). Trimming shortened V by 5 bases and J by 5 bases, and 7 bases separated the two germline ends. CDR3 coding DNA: TGCAGTGCTTTATCCGAAAACATTCAGTACTTC. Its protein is CSALSENIQYF.

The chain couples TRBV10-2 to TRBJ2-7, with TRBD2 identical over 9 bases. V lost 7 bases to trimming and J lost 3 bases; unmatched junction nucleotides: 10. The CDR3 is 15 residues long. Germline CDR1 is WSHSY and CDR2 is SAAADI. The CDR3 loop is CASTERLADHYEQYF. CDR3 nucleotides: TGCGCCAGCACCGAAAGACTAGCGGACCACTACGAGCAGTACTTC.

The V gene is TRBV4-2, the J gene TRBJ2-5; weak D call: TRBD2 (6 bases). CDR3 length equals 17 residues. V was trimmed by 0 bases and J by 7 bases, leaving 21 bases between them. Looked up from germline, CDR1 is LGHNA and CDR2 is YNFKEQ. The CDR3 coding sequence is TGTGCCAGCAGCCAAGATCTCCAGCGGGTGGCAATTGGGACCCAGTACTTC. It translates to CASSQDLQRVAIGTQYF.

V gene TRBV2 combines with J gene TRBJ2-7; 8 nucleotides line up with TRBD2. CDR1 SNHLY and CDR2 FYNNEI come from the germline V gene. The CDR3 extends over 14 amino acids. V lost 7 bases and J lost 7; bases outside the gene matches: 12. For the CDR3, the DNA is TGTGCCAGCACCCGGACTAGCACCTTCACGGAGCAGTACTTC. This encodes CASTRTSTFTEQYF.

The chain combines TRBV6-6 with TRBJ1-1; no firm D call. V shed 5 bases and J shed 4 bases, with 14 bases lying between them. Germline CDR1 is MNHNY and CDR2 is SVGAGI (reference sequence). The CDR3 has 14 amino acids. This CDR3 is CASSMGGPTTEAFF. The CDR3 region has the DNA TGTGCCAGCAGTATGGGAGGGCCTACCACTGAAGCTTTCTTT.

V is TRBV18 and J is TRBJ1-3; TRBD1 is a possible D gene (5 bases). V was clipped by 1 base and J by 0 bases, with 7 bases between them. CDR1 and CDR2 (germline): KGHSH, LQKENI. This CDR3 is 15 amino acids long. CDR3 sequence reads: CASSPRGGSGNTIYF. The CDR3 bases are TGTGCCAGCTCACCACGGGGGGGCTCTGGAAACACCATATATTTT.

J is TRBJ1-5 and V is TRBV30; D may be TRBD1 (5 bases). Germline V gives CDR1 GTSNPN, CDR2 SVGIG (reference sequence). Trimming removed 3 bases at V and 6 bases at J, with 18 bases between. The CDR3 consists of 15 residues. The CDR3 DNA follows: TGTGCCTGGAGCAGAATTGGGGCCGGGGGTCAGCCCCAGCATTTT. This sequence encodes CAWSRIGAGGQPQHF.

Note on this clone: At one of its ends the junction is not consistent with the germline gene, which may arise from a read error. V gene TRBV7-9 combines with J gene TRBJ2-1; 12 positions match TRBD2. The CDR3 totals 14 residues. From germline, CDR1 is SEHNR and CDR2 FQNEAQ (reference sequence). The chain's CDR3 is CASSLAGGPSEQFF. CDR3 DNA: TGTGCCAGCAGCCTAGCGGGGGGGCCGTCTGAGCAGTTCTTC.

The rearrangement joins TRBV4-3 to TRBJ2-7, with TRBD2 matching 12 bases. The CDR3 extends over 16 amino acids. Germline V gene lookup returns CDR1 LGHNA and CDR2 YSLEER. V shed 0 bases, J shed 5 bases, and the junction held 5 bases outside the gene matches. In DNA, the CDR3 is TGCGCCAGCAGCCAAGATTTCCGACTAGCGGGAGACGAGCAGTACTTC. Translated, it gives CASSQDFRLAGDEQYF.